This TCR beta chain is drawn from a study of blood T cell repertoires in COVID-19. In this sample, this clone turned up once. Assay used: immunoSEQ multiplex PCR; TCRdb lists only in-frame clones, some missing. This table has 400,000 to 550,000 clones, around 89% appearing once. CDR3 size: 13 residues. V lost 5 bases and J lost 10, with 13 bases in between. The germline V gene has CDR1 SGHDT and CDR2 YYEEEE. This clonotype was sampled from a woman aged 25 to 39 with acute or convalescent COVID-19. Sequencing was done on a sample of peripheral blood. This chain joins TRBV5-6 and TRBJ1-6; a weak D match, TRBD1 (6 bases). CDR3 coding DNA: TGTGCCAGCAGTCCCACAGGGCAGTCACCCCTCCACTTT. This translates into CASSPTGQSPLHF.